Listed below are T cell receptor beta chains from one sample, sequenced in a study of CD8+ T cells in alopecia areata. Profiling relied on immunoSEQ multiplex PCR, and the TCRdb table lists in-frame clones only, not all of them. The data hold about 210,000 clones, with under 60% observed a single time. Sequencing was performed on CD4+ T cells sorted from blood, taken at week 4, from a patient treated with tofacitinib. These receptors came from a human donor with alopecia areata. CDR3s include the opening cysteine and the closing phenylalanine or tryptophan. D genes are given only for firm matches. Clone sizes are given selectively: once, few, many, or a class where the clone is expanded.

v_call: TRBV6-5
clone_size: -
j_call: TRBJ1-5
cdr3_length: 13
d_call: -
cdr3_aa: CASRGRSNQPQHF
cdr3_nt: TGTGCCAGCCGAGGGAGGAGCAATCAGCCCCAGCATTTT

v_call: TRBV7-2
clone_size: -
j_call: TRBJ2-7
cdr3_length: 14
d_call: TRBD1
cdr3_aa: CASSLHGTGDEQYF
cdr3_nt: TGTGCCAGCAGCTTACACGGGACAGGGGACGAGCAGTACTTC

v_call: TRBV7-9
clone_size: few
j_call: TRBJ2-1
cdr3_length: 15
d_call: -
cdr3_aa: CASSAPSRGSEEQFF
cdr3_nt: TGTGCCAGCAGCGCCCCTTCCCGTGGGTCCGAGGAGCAGTTCTTC

v_call: TRBV20-1
clone_size: -
j_call: TRBJ2-5
cdr3_length: 10
d_call: -
cdr3_aa: CSARQETQYF
cdr3_nt: TGCAGTGCTCGCCAAGAGACCCAGTACTTC

v_call: TRBV14
clone_size: few
j_call: TRBJ1-1
cdr3_length: 14
d_call: TRBD1
cdr3_aa: CASSSNARGPEAFF
cdr3_nt: TGTGCCAGCAGCTCGAACGCCAGGGGGCCGGAAGCTTTCTTT

v_call: TRBV29-1
clone_size: -
j_call: TRBJ1-1
cdr3_length: 14
d_call: -
cdr3_aa: CSVVLGLVNTEAFF
cdr3_nt: TGCAGCGTTGTGTTGGGACTTGTGAACACTGAAGCTTTCTTT

v_call: TRBV5-6
clone_size: once
j_call: TRBJ2-2
cdr3_length: 15
d_call: -
cdr3_aa: CASSPGGFNTGELFF
cdr3_nt: TGTGCCAGCAGCCCGGGGGGCTTTAACACCGGGGAGCTGTTTTTT

v_call: TRBV6-1
clone_size: few
j_call: TRBJ1-1
cdr3_length: 15
d_call: -
cdr3_aa: CASSEGSGGNTEAFF
cdr3_nt: TGTGCCAGCAGTGAAGGAAGCGGGGGAAACACTGAAGCTTTCTTT

v_call: TRBV5-4
clone_size: -
j_call: TRBJ1-5
cdr3_length: 15
d_call: TRBD1
cdr3_aa: CASSQQGIGNQPQHF
cdr3_nt: TGTGCCAGCAGCCAACAGGGGATAGGCAATCAGCCCCAGCATTTT

v_call: TRBV27
clone_size: few
j_call: TRBJ2-3
cdr3_length: 14
d_call: -
cdr3_aa: CASSSGPPVDTQYF
cdr3_nt: TGTGCCAGCAGTTCCGGACCTCCTGTGGATACGCAGTATTTT

v_call: TRBV5-1
clone_size: once
j_call: TRBJ2-7
cdr3_length: 16
d_call: TRBD1
cdr3_aa: CASSLGPGQGTYEQYF
cdr3_nt: TGCGCCAGCAGCTTGGGACCGGGACAGGGAACCTACGAGCAGTACTTC

v_call: TRBV4-3
clone_size: -
j_call: TRBJ1-5
cdr3_length: 15
d_call: -
cdr3_aa: CASSPGWNSNQPQHF
cdr3_nt: TGCGCCAGCAGCCCAGGGTGGAATAGCAATCAGCCCCAGCATTTT

v_call: TRBV10-3
clone_size: -
j_call: TRBJ2-5
cdr3_length: 12
d_call: TRBD2
cdr3_aa: CAIGLVQETQYF
cdr3_nt: TGTGCCATTGGACTAGTACAAGAGACCCAGTACTTC

v_call: TRBV27
clone_size: few
j_call: TRBJ1-2
cdr3_length: 13
d_call: -
cdr3_aa: CASSSTANYGYTF
cdr3_nt: TGTGCCAGCAGTTCGACAGCTAACTATGGCTACACCTTC

v_call: TRBV27
clone_size: -
j_call: TRBJ1-5
cdr3_length: 15
d_call: TRBD1
cdr3_aa: CASSLQGPGGQPQHF
cdr3_nt: TGTGCCAGCAGCTTACAGGGGCCGGGGGGTCAGCCCCAGCATTTT

v_call: TRBV30
clone_size: -
j_call: TRBJ2-7
cdr3_length: 14
d_call: -
cdr3_aa: CAWSPRPGTHEQYF
cdr3_nt: TGTGCCTGGAGTCCGCGGCCAGGGACCCACGAGCAGTACTTC

v_call: TRBV29-1
clone_size: few
j_call: TRBJ1-1
cdr3_length: 14
d_call: -
cdr3_aa: CSVEGFSTDTEAFF
cdr3_nt: TGCAGCGTTGAAGGGTTTAGTACGGACACTGAAGCTTTCTTT

v_call: TRBV29-1
clone_size: few
j_call: TRBJ2-7
cdr3_length: 12
d_call: -
cdr3_aa: CSVEGSSYEQYF
cdr3_nt: TGCAGCGTTGAGGGAAGCAGCTACGAGCAGTACTTC

v_call: TRBV27
clone_size: -
j_call: TRBJ1-1
cdr3_length: 14
d_call: -
cdr3_aa: CASSFLAGNTEAFF
cdr3_nt: TGTGCCAGCAGTTTTCTTGCAGGGAACACTGAAGCTTTCTTT

v_call: TRBV18
clone_size: -
j_call: TRBJ2-3
cdr3_length: 16
d_call: -
cdr3_aa: CASSPPQGEATDTQYF
cdr3_nt: TGTGCCAGCTCACCACCCCAGGGCGAGGCCACAGATACGCAGTATTTT

v_call: TRBV6-5
clone_size: -
j_call: TRBJ2-7
cdr3_length: 11
d_call: -
cdr3_aa: CASSYSGEQYF
cdr3_nt: TGTGCCAGCAGTTATTCTGGTGAGCAGTACTTC

v_call: TRBV6-5
clone_size: -
j_call: TRBJ1-5
cdr3_length: 12
d_call: -
cdr3_aa: CASSYFSQPQHF
cdr3_nt: TGTGCCAGCAGTTACTTCTCCCAGCCCCAGCATTTT

v_call: TRBV19
clone_size: few
j_call: TRBJ1-5
cdr3_length: 13
d_call: -
cdr3_aa: CASTPPGNQPQHF
cdr3_nt: TGTGCCAGTACCCCCCCTGGGAATCAGCCCCAGCATTTT

v_call: TRBV11-2
clone_size: -
j_call: TRBJ2-1
cdr3_length: 18
d_call: TRBD2
cdr3_aa: CASRNYGGGTSSYNEQFF
cdr3_nt: TGTGCCAGCAGGAACTACGGCGGGGGGACGAGCTCCTACAATGAGCAGTTCTTC

v_call: TRBV15
clone_size: few
j_call: TRBJ2-7
cdr3_length: 16
d_call: -
cdr3_aa: CATSRDIRAHSYEQYF
cdr3_nt: TGTGCCACCAGCAGAGATATAAGGGCACATTCCTACGAGCAGTACTTC

v_call: TRBV15
clone_size: -
j_call: TRBJ2-5
cdr3_length: 15
d_call: TRBD1
cdr3_aa: CATSPRDRGRETQYF
cdr3_nt: TGTGCCACCAGCCCCCGGGACAGGGGTAGAGAGACCCAGTACTTC

v_call: TRBV29-1
clone_size: -
j_call: TRBJ1-1
cdr3_length: 13
d_call: -
cdr3_aa: CSVARVLNTEAFF
cdr3_nt: TGCAGCGTGGCTCGGGTCCTCAACACTGAAGCTTTCTTT

v_call: TRBV2
clone_size: -
j_call: TRBJ1-6
cdr3_length: 16
d_call: TRBD1
cdr3_aa: CASSITGAGEFSPLHF
cdr3_nt: TGTGCCAGCAGCATAACAGGGGCGGGGGAATTTTCACCCCTCCACTTT

v_call: TRBV2
clone_size: -
j_call: TRBJ2-3
cdr3_length: 13
d_call: -
cdr3_aa: CASSGTSTDTQYF
cdr3_nt: TGTGCCAGCTCCGGGACTAGCACAGATACGCAGTATTTT

v_call: TRBV27
clone_size: -
j_call: TRBJ2-3
cdr3_length: 15
d_call: -
cdr3_aa: CASSSSGQRTDTQYF
cdr3_nt: TGTGCCAGCAGTTCCTCAGGACAGCGCACAGATACGCAGTATTTT

v_call: TRBV18
clone_size: -
j_call: TRBJ2-5
cdr3_length: 15
d_call: TRBD1
cdr3_aa: CASSSTGEYQETQYF
cdr3_nt: TGTGCCAGCTCATCGACAGGGGAGTACCAAGAGACCCAGTACTTC

v_call: TRBV30
clone_size: few
j_call: TRBJ1-1
cdr3_length: 12
d_call: -
cdr3_aa: CAENGGSPEAFF
cdr3_nt: TGTGCCGAAAATGGGGGGAGCCCTGAAGCTTTCTTT

v_call: TRBV9
clone_size: -
j_call: TRBJ2-3
cdr3_length: 14
d_call: -
cdr3_aa: CASSVGRNTDTQYF
cdr3_nt: TGTGCCAGCAGCGTGGGCAGGAACACAGATACGCAGTATTTT

v_call: TRBV30
clone_size: few
j_call: TRBJ2-7
cdr3_length: 14
d_call: -
cdr3_aa: CAWSVLAASYEQYF
cdr3_nt: TGTGCCTGGAGTGTACTCGCGGCCTCCTACGAGCAGTACTTC

v_call: TRBV2
clone_size: -
j_call: TRBJ2-1
cdr3_length: 13
d_call: -
cdr3_aa: CASFRTLGNEQFF
cdr3_nt: TGTGCCAGCTTTAGGACCTTGGGGAATGAGCAGTTCTTC

v_call: TRBV25-1
clone_size: -
j_call: TRBJ2-2
cdr3_length: 11
d_call: -
cdr3_aa: CASRNTGELFF
cdr3_nt: TGTGCCAGCAGGAACACCGGGGAGCTGTTTTTT

v_call: TRBV5-1
clone_size: many
j_call: TRBJ2-7
cdr3_length: 13
d_call: -
cdr3_aa: CASSLVPDYEQYF
cdr3_nt: TGCGCCAGCAGCTTGGTACCCGACTACGAGCAGTACTTC

v_call: TRBV9
clone_size: -
j_call: TRBJ2-3
cdr3_length: 14
d_call: TRBD2
cdr3_aa: CASSVGLALDTQYF
cdr3_nt: TGTGCCAGCAGCGTGGGACTAGCATTGGATACGCAGTATTTT

v_call: TRBV30
clone_size: once
j_call: TRBJ1-2
cdr3_length: 11
d_call: -
cdr3_aa: CAWDSGNGYTF
cdr3_nt: TGTGCCTGGGACAGCGGGAATGGCTACACCTTC

v_call: TRBV29-1
clone_size: few
j_call: TRBJ2-1
cdr3_length: 13
d_call: -
cdr3_aa: CSVEGTDYNEQFF
cdr3_nt: TGCAGCGTTGAAGGGACAGATTACAATGAGCAGTTCTTC

v_call: TRBV4-2
clone_size: -
j_call: TRBJ1-4
cdr3_length: 17
d_call: -
cdr3_aa: CASSQVKGEATNEKLFF
cdr3_nt: TGTGCCAGCAGCCAAGTAAAGGGGGAAGCAACTAATGAAAAACTGTTTTTT

v_call: TRBV13
clone_size: -
j_call: TRBJ2-7
cdr3_length: 14
d_call: TRBD1
cdr3_aa: CASSLGPQGAEQYF
cdr3_nt: TGTGCCAGCAGCTTAGGGCCACAGGGGGCCGAGCAGTACTTC

v_call: TRBV7-2
clone_size: few
j_call: TRBJ2-1
cdr3_length: 13
d_call: TRBD1
cdr3_aa: CASNRGTYNEQFF
cdr3_nt: TGTGCCAGCAACAGGGGTACCTACAATGAGCAGTTCTTC

v_call: TRBV30
clone_size: -
j_call: TRBJ1-2
cdr3_length: 11
d_call: -
cdr3_aa: CAWSERGPYTF
cdr3_nt: TGTGCCTGGAGTGAGAGGGGTCCTTACACCTTC

v_call: TRBV7-9
clone_size: -
j_call: TRBJ2-7
cdr3_length: 13
d_call: TRBD1
cdr3_aa: CASSYRGSYEQYF
cdr3_nt: TGTGCCAGCAGCTACAGGGGTTCCTACGAGCAGTACTTC

v_call: TRBV4-2
clone_size: -
j_call: TRBJ2-1
cdr3_length: 15
d_call: TRBD2
cdr3_aa: CASSQGIAGYNEQFF
cdr3_nt: TGTGCCAGCAGCCAAGGTATAGCGGGGTACAATGAGCAGTTCTTC

v_call: TRBV2
clone_size: -
j_call: TRBJ1-2
cdr3_length: 15
d_call: TRBD1
cdr3_aa: CASSARGVELGGYTF
cdr3_nt: TGTGCCAGCAGTGCCAGGGGGGTGGAGTTGGGTGGCTACACCTTC

v_call: TRBV2
clone_size: few
j_call: TRBJ2-5
cdr3_length: 15
d_call: -
cdr3_aa: CASSEEAAIGETQYF
cdr3_nt: TGTGCCAGCAGTGAAGAAGCGGCGATTGGGGAGACCCAGTACTTC

v_call: TRBV5-1
clone_size: few
j_call: TRBJ2-7
cdr3_length: 12
d_call: -
cdr3_aa: CASGSGRYEQYF
cdr3_nt: TGCGCCAGCGGTTCAGGGCGATACGAGCAGTACTTC

v_call: TRBV29-1
clone_size: -
j_call: TRBJ1-2
cdr3_length: 16
d_call: TRBD1
cdr3_aa: CSVESWQGASNYGYTF
cdr3_nt: TGCAGCGTTGAATCGTGGCAGGGGGCATCTAACTATGGCTACACCTTC

v_call: TRBV29-1
clone_size: once
j_call: TRBJ1-5
cdr3_length: 14
d_call: TRBD1
cdr3_aa: CSAKSGTDNQPQHF
cdr3_nt: TGCAGCGCCAAAAGCGGGACAGATAATCAGCCCCAGCATTTT

v_call: TRBV11-2
clone_size: few
j_call: TRBJ2-7
cdr3_length: 13
d_call: -
cdr3_aa: CASSLMGSYEQYF
cdr3_nt: TGTGCCAGCAGCTTAATGGGATCCTACGAGCAGTACTTC

v_call: TRBV7-2
clone_size: -
j_call: TRBJ1-2
cdr3_length: 13
d_call: -
cdr3_aa: CASSSTASGGYTF
cdr3_nt: TGTGCCAGCAGCTCGACGGCGAGTGGCGGCTACACCTTC

v_call: TRBV29-1
clone_size: -
j_call: TRBJ1-1
cdr3_length: 14
d_call: TRBD1
cdr3_aa: CSVRPGQLNTEAFF
cdr3_nt: TGCAGCGTACGACCGGGACAGTTGAACACTGAAGCTTTCTTT